The T cell receptor (beta chain) under discussion was sequenced for a study of blood T cell repertoires in COVID-19 (dated by TCRdb to 2018 to 2020). A note on the overall study: The collaborator samples originated in the United States, Italy and Spain and spanned the acute and convalescent phases of COVID-19. The samples were drawn from the first 160 participants of the ongoing ImmuneRACE study and from 1,254 subjects provided by 6 global collaborators. Nearly every sample came with metadata listing a de-identified subject ID, COVID-19 status, age in years and sex. The repertoires were released in a freely available public database intended as a resource for research on the immune response to SARS-CoV-2. HLA class I and class II types, where available, came from metadata supplied by the sample provider rather than from assay-based typing. The prospective study material was composed of cDNA or gDNA derived from T cells, B-cell-depleted T cells, or PBMCs. Deeply sampled blood TCRbeta repertoires from subjects exposed to, actively infected with, or recovered from COVID-19 were included in the dataset. Points the paper makes about the study in general: The amount of clinical and demographic metadata varied by source and participant and was provided uncurated.

TCRbeta CDR3 regions were amplified from genomic DNA using the immunoSEQ Assay, a bias-controlled multiplex PCR. The study's processing was this. The number of nucleated cells in each sample was estimated by amplification of reference gene primers within the assay. Sequence reads were collapsed and filtered to measure the absolute abundance of every unique TCRbeta CDR3 rearrangement. For each sample, productive Simpson clonality was calculated by taking the square root of Simpson's diversity index across productive rearrangements. Held by TCRdb, this immuneACCESS table contains in-frame sequences only and omits some clones. Under half of the omission traces to an unresolved V gene where checked; the cause of the rest is unknown. The DNA gave D and trimming, while V, J and clone size come from that table. In all, the sample holds some 290,000 clones, and about 88% of those were seen once. 3.6% of the sample is held by the ten biggest clonotypes.

About this clone: There is no known antigen for this receptor. No clone much larger than this one lies a single base away; base qualities are absent.

The CDR3 covers 13 residues, taking in both the cysteine and the phenylalanine. Solely the CDR3 DNA is kept, with 39 bases framed from the first base. The germline V gene gives CDR1 as MRHNA and CDR2 as SNTAGT. V and J are truncated by 6 bases and 4 bases respectively, leaving an intervening sequence of 10 bases. Collaborating institutions collected whole blood in K2EDTA tubes following their own protocols. Collaborator samples were shipped for TCRbeta analysis as frozen whole blood, isolated PBMCs, or DNA extracted from either sample type. The sequenced material came from peripheral blood. In this chain, TRBV6-4 is recombined with TRBJ1-5, and possibly TRBD1, on 5 matching bases. This TCR was recovered from a man between 18 and 29 years old with active or convalescent COVID-19. The nucleotide sequence is given as TGTGCCAGCAGCCCGGAGGGGAATCAGCCCCAGCATTTT. Translated, it gives CASSPEGNQPQHF.